The T cell receptor (beta chain) described here comes from a study of blood T cell repertoires in COVID-19. Study in general: Spain, Italy and the United States supplied samples that represented acute and convalescent COVID-19. In each case, the material was cDNA or gDNA derived from T cells, B-cell-depleted T cells, or PBMCs.

Germline-derived CDR1 and CDR2 are ENHRY and SYGVKD. The junction had 8 bases not matched to a gene; V was cut back by 4 bases and J by 12 bases. The length of the CDR3 is 14 residues. Generated by immunoSEQ multiplex PCR, the TCRdb table keeps only in-frame clones and is missing some. The sample consists of about 400,000 clones, roughly 90% of them appearing once. Participants spanned ages about 18 to 100 years and resided in 24 US areas. Sequencing was carried out using PBMCs or T cells enriched from blood (not recorded which). This chain joins TRBV10-3 and TRBJ1-6; 8 bases are shared with TRBD1. The receptor comes from a woman under 40 with acute COVID-19. The CDR3 loop reads CAISAYRGEGPLHF. The DNA for the CDR3 is TGTGCCATCAGTGCCTACAGGGGGGAAGGACCCCTCCACTTT.